This passage covers 7 T cell receptor beta chains from one sample sequenced in a study of cytomegalovirus exposure and HLA in healthy donors. The PCR had 60 Vbeta and 13 Jbeta primers. Clones were read by immunoSEQ multiplex PCR, and TCRdb kept only the in-frame ones, dropping some. The listing records tens of thousands of clones. The specimen sequenced was PBMCs. Receptor source: a male donor in good health and CMV-seropositive.

This chain connects TRBV28 to TRBJ2-7; 9 nucleotides match TRBD1. The CDR3 covers 16 residues. Trimming took 6 bases from V and 0 from J; bases not matched to a gene: 9. Germline CDR1 and CDR2: MDHEN and SYDVKM. CDR3 in amino acids: CASSYEGTGSSYEQYF. As DNA, the CDR3 is TGTGCCAGCAGCTACGAAGGGACAGGGTCCTCCTACGAGCAGTACTTC.

The chain joins TRBV18 to TRBJ2-1; D unresolved. There are 14 residues in the CDR3. CDR1 and CDR2 from the germline V gene are KGHSH and LQKENI. Trimming removed 0 bases from V and 4 bases from J, with 7 bases in between. The CDR3 DNA sequence: TGTGCCAGCTCACCACCCTCCGGGTACAATGAGCAGTTCTTC. Protein: CASSPPSGYNEQFF.

The chain joins TRBV6-1 to TRBJ2-2; perhaps TRBD1 as D (6 bases). The ends were cut back, 2 bases at V and 6 bases at J, with 13 bases in the middle. CDR1 and CDR2 (germline): MNHNS, SASEGT. The length of the CDR3 is 15 residues. CDR3 in amino acids: CASSESQGGAGELFF. The CDR3 nucleotides read TGTGCCAGCAGTGAATCACAGGGTGGCGCCGGGGAGCTGTTTTTT.

This sequence joins TRBV5-1 and TRBJ1-1, with 7 positions matching TRBD1. The CDR3 totals 16 residues. Losses at the gene ends were 4 bases for V and 4 bases for J; bases not matched to a gene: 13. Germline values: CDR1 SGHRS, CDR2 YFSETQ. The CDR3 spells CASSPSTDREGTEAFF. DNA of the CDR3: TGCGCCAGCAGCCCCTCCACCGACAGGGAAGGCACTGAAGCTTTCTTT.

The chain couples TRBV6-1 to TRBJ2-7; no clear D. The CDR3 consists of 17 residues. Trimming left V 4 bases short and J 2 bases short, with 21 bases between. Germline lookup yields CDR1 MNHNS and CDR2 SASEGT. The CDR3 DNA follows: TGTGCCAGCAGTGCATCCCCGGGTGGGTATGCGGCCTACGAGCAGTACTTC. Translating gives CASSASPGGYAAYEQYF.

The rearrangement uses TRBV15 and TRBJ2-1; TRBD2 is a possible D gene (7 bases). V was cut by 0 bases and J by 2 bases, with 11 bases left in between. Germline-derived CDR1 and CDR2 are LNHNV and YYDKDF (reference sequence). This CDR3 comprises 16 residues. The DNA of the CDR3 is TGTGCCACCAGCAGAGAAGGGGGGGTAGCCTACAATGAGCAGTTCTTC. It translates to CATSREGGVAYNEQFF. Using reference TRBV15 and TRBJ2-1 for the parts outside the CDR3, the full variable domain is DAMVIQNPRYQVTQFGKPVTLSCSQTLNHNVMYWYQQKSSQAPKLLFHYYDKDFNNEADTPDNFQSRRPNTSFCFLDIRSPGLGDTAMYLCATSREGGVAYNEQFFGPGTRLTVL.

The rearrangement links TRBV5-1 to TRBJ2-3, with 14 bases fitting TRBD2. CDR3 size: 17 residues. In germline, CDR1 is SGHRS, CDR2 YFSETQ. The trim removed 3 bases at V and 5 bases at J, leaving 8 bases unmatched. The CDR3 sequence: CASSSAPGLAGEDTQYF. As DNA, the CDR3 is TGCGCCAGCAGCTCAGCGCCGGGACTAGCGGGAGAAGATACGCAGTATTTT.